What follows are 28 T cell receptor beta chains derived from one specimen sequenced in a study of blood T cell repertoires in COVID-19. Assay: immunoSEQ multiplex PCR; the TCRdb copy retains only in-frame clones and omits some. This table holds roughly 120,000 clones, 88% found once. The sequencing input was peripheral blood. These receptors all stem from a woman aged 45-60 years with acute or convalescent COVID-19.

This clone came up once. CDR3 DNA sequence: TGTGCCATCAGTGAGTTAACCTACGAGCAGTACTTC. As protein: CAISELTYEQYF. The chain has TRBV10-3 and TRBJ2-7; no clear D. CDR1 is ENHRY, CDR2 SYGVKD, per germline. The CDR3 extends over 12 amino acids. The ends were cut back, 1 base at V and 2 bases at J, with 3 bases in the middle.

This chain uses TRBV14 with TRBJ2-1; the match to TRBD2 covers 8 bases. V trimming: 1 base; J trimming: 4 bases; junction bases outside the gene matches: 6. Germline CDR1 reads SGHDN; CDR2 reads FVKESK. This CDR3 has 16 residues. CDR3: CASSQGFLAGYNEQFF. The CDR3 coding sequence is TGTGCCAGCAGCCAAGGGTTCCTAGCGGGTTACAATGAGCAGTTCTTC.

The rearrangement links TRBV6-5 to TRBJ1-4; maybe TRBD1 (5 bases). The ends were cut back, 6 bases at V and 8 bases at J, with 10 bases in the middle. Germline CDR1 is MNHEY and CDR2 is SVGAGI. The length of the CDR3 is 12 residues. Written as DNA, the CDR3 is TGTGCCAGCAGGGGGGGTCAGGAAAAACTGTTTTTT. Protein product: CASRGGQEKLFF.

CDR3: CASRTGDLTGELFF. CDR3 DNA sequence: TGCGCCTCTCGGACAGGGGATTTGACCGGGGAGCTGTTTTTT. V usage is TRBV5-1 and J usage is TRBJ2-2, with 9 positions matching TRBD1. The CDR3 spans 14 residues. V dropped 10 bases and J dropped 5; count of bases not matched to a gene: 9. Germline loops: CDR1 SGHRS, CDR2 YFSETQ. The full variable domain, with the rest looked up from reference TRBV5-1 and TRBJ2-2, is KAGVTQTPRYLIKTRGQQVTLSCSPISGHRSVSWYQQTPGQGLQFLFEYFSETQRNKGNFPGRFSGRQFSNSRSEMNVSTLELGDSALYLCASRTGDLTGELFFGEGSRLTVL.

The chain employs TRBV3-1 (or the pseudogene TRBV3-2) and TRBJ2-7; D is possibly TRBD2 (6 bases). CDR3 size: 18 residues. The V gene's germline CDR1 is LGHDT and CDR2 YNNKEL (reference sequence). Trimming took 0 bases from V and 0 from J, leaving 18 bases between them. The CDR3 nucleotides read TGTGCCAGCAGCCAAGAGCCCAGCGGGTGGGGAAGCTCCTACGAGCAGTACTTC. It translates to CASSQEPSGWGSSYEQYF.

The V gene is TRBV3-1 (or the pseudogene TRBV3-2), the J gene TRBJ1-1; 7 nucleotides line up with TRBD1. The CDR3 length is 14 residues. From germline, CDR1 is LGHDT and CDR2 YNNKEL (reference sequence). V was clipped by 5 bases and J by 5 bases; unmatched bases: 8. The CDR3 loop is CASSSVGGQTEAFF. DNA of the CDR3: TGTGCCAGCAGCTCCGTGGGGGGACAGACTGAAGCTTTCTTT.

This clone was picked up a small number of times. The rearrangement links TRBV2 to TRBJ1-5; D unresolved. Trimming cost V 2 bases and J 5 bases, with 10 bases left between them. The V gene's germline CDR1 is SNHLY and CDR2 FYNNEI. The CDR3 contains 14 residues. CDR3 amino acids: CASSERGRYQPQHF. DNA of the CDR3: TGTGCCAGCAGTGAACGCGGCCGTTATCAGCCCCAGCATTTT.

The CDR3 is CASSRGATSYEQYF. CDR3 bases: TGTGCCAGCAGCAGGGGGGCAACTTCCTACGAGCAGTACTTC. This sequence joins TRBV25-1 and TRBJ2-7; a weak D match, TRBD1 (7 bases). Per the germline V gene, CDR1 is MGHDK and CDR2 is SYGVNS. V dropped 6 bases and J dropped 1 base, with 13 bases sitting between them. This CDR3 has 14 amino acids.

This clone was seen once. The V and J genes are TRBV7-2 and TRBJ2-5, with D maybe TRBD1 (5 bases). The germline V and J ends were trimmed by 1 base and 4 bases, with 19 bases remaining between them. Per the germline V gene, CDR1 is SGHTA and CDR2 is FQGNSA. The CDR3 runs 17 residues. CDR3 region: CASSLGAGLGSGETQYF. In nucleotides, the CDR3 is TGTGCCAGCAGCTTAGGGGCAGGGTTGGGTTCGGGAGAGACCCAGTACTTC.

The chain combines TRBV7-9 with TRBJ2-5; 8 nucleotides align to TRBD1. V lost 6 bases and J lost 5; bases outside the gene matches: 11. Germline CDR1 and CDR2: SEHNR and FQNEAQ (reference sequence). The CDR3 extends over 15 amino acids. Here the CDR3 reads CASRQLTGVTETQYF. The CDR3 nucleotides read TGTGCCAGCAGGCAATTGACAGGGGTAACTGAGACCCAGTACTTC.

The CDR3 here is CAWTTGTGRGGYTF. The CDR3 DNA reads TGTGCCTGGACTACCGGGACAGGGCGGGGGGGCTACACCTTC. J is TRBJ1-2 and V is TRBV30; 9 nucleotides agree with TRBD1. CDR1 and CDR2 (germline): GTSNPN, SVGIG (reference sequence). V lost 4 bases and J lost 8; bases outside the gene matches: 11. This CDR3 is 14 amino acids long.

V is TRBV19 and J is TRBJ2-1, with TRBD2 matching over 14 bases. The CDR3 has 14 amino acids. Germline CDR1 and CDR2: LNHDA and SQIVND (reference sequence). The junction had 1 base not matched to a gene; V was cut back by 3 bases and J by 9 bases. CDR3 DNA: TGTGCCAGTAGTATTGGGACTAGCGGGAGTGAGCAGTTCTTC. Translating it yields CASSIGTSGSEQFF.

J is TRBJ2-4 and V is TRBV5-1, with D tentatively TRBD2 (5 bases). The V end lost 5 bases, the J end lost 3 bases, and 9 bases lay between the germline ends. CDR1 and CDR2 from the germline V gene are SGHRS and YFSETQ. This CDR3 contains 13 residues. This CDR3 reads CASSKAGKNIQYF. CDR3 sequence (DNA): TGCGCCAGCAGTAAGGCGGGCAAAAACATTCAGTACTTC. The variable domain in full, with the rest retrieved from reference TRBV5-1 and TRBJ2-4, is KAGVTQTPRYLIKTRGQQVTLSCSPISGHRSVSWYQQTPGQGLQFLFEYFSETQRNKGNFPGRFSGRQFSNSRSEMNVSTLELGDSALYLCASSKAGKNIQYFGAGTRLSVL.

V is TRBV7-7 and J is TRBJ2-1, with 14 bases fitting TRBD2. Germline V CDR1 and CDR2: SSHAT, FNYEAQ (reference sequence). V gave up 5 bases and J gave up 5 bases; unmatched junction bases: 5. CDR3 length: 16 amino acids. CDR3 amino acids: CASSLTGLAGDNEQFF. The CDR3 coding sequence is TGTGCCAGCAGCCTTACGGGACTAGCGGGGGACAATGAGCAGTTCTTC.

The chain combines TRBV3-1 (or the pseudogene TRBV3-2) with TRBJ1-5; tentatively, D is TRBD1 (5 bases). Trimming took off 1 base at V and 7 bases at J, with 8 bases between the two ends. The CDR3 spans 13 residues. Germline loops: CDR1 LGHDT, CDR2 YNNKEL (reference sequence). This chain's CDR3 is CASSQAREQPQHF. CDR3 coding DNA: TGTGCCAGCAGCCAAGCCAGGGAACAGCCCCAGCATTTT.

The chain joins TRBV6-5 to TRBJ1-6; TRBD1 agrees at 9 bases. Germline assignment: CDR1 MNHEY and CDR2 SVGAGI. CDR3 length: 14 amino acids. The V and J ends lost 6 bases and 10 bases, in that order; junction bases with no gene match: 7. CDR3 in DNA: TGTGCCAGCAGGCGAACAGGGGGCCAATCACCCCTCCACTTT. Encoded protein: CASRRTGGQSPLHF.

This clone appeared once. Here the CDR3 reads CASSLTVNTEAFF. In DNA form, the CDR3 reads TGTGCCAGCAGCCTGACAGTCAACACTGAAGCTTTCTTT. The rearrangement uses TRBV12-3 or TRBV12-4 and TRBJ1-1, with D possibly TRBD1 on 5 matching bases. Trimming pared 6 bases from V and 2 bases from J, leaving 10 bases between. The CDR3 totals 13 residues.

The chain has TRBV6-1 and TRBJ1-5; unclear D gene. V was shortened by 3 bases and J by 0 bases, with 12 bases between the two germline ends. Germline loops: CDR1 MNHNS, CDR2 SASEGT. The CDR3 spans 16 residues. CDR3 amino acids: CASSEWEVYSNQPQHF. The CDR3 region has the DNA TGTGCCAGCAGTGAGTGGGAGGTATATAGCAATCAGCCCCAGCATTTT.

This clone was counted many times. V is TRBV2 and J is TRBJ2-7, with 15 nucleotides matching TRBD2. The CDR3 length is 16 residues. V shed 6 bases, J shed 2 bases, and the junction held 5 bases outside the gene matches. The germline V gene encodes CDR1 SNHLY and CDR2 FYNNEI. CDR3 in DNA: TGTGCCAGCAGCGAGGGGACTAGCGGGGGGACCTACGAGCAGTACTTC. Translation gives CASSEGTSGGTYEQYF.

The chain couples TRBV19 to TRBJ2-1, with 10 bases that match TRBD2. Germline trimming cut 4 bases from V and 2 bases from J; bases unmatched to any gene: 2. The CDR3 has 15 residues. Germline CDR1 LNHDA, CDR2 SQIVND (reference sequence). The CDR3 bases are TGTGCCAGTAGTAGCAGCGGGGGGGCCTACAATGAGCAGTTCTTC. Translated, it gives CASSSSGGAYNEQFF.

In its sample, this clone was seen once. The rearrangement links TRBV10-3 to TRBJ2-1; the D gene is possibly TRBD2 (5 bases). The germline V and J ends were trimmed by 8 bases and 8 bases, with 19 bases remaining between them. Germline V gene sequence: CDR1 ENHRY, CDR2 SYGVKD. The CDR3 has 14 amino acids. Here the CDR3 DNA reads TGTGCCATCGCGAGACTACTAGGTCTCGATGAGCAGTTCTTC. This gives the protein CAIARLLGLDEQFF.

The chain is built from TRBV30 and TRBJ1-6, with TRBD1 identical over 10 bases. Trimming at V came to 1 base and at J to 6 bases, leaving 6 bases not matched to a gene. Germline assignment: CDR1 GTSNPN and CDR2 SVGIG (reference sequence). This CDR3 comprises 16 residues. The chain's CDR3 is CAWSGLGQGVNSPLHF. The CDR3 region has the DNA TGTGCCTGGAGTGGGCTAGGACAGGGGGTTAATTCACCCCTCCACTTT.

The J gene is TRBJ2-3, the V gene TRBV6-5; 7 bases match TRBD1. The trim removed 10 bases at V and 2 bases at J, leaving 3 bases unmatched. The CDR3 is 12 residues long. The germline V gene encodes CDR1 MNHEY and CDR2 SVGAGI. CDR3 coding DNA: TGTGCCACGACAGGGTCCACAGATACGCAGTATTTT. Its translation: CATTGSTDTQYF.

The chain recombines TRBV11-2 with TRBJ2-7; tentatively, D is TRBD1 (5 bases). V was trimmed by 5 bases and J by 10 bases, leaving 12 bases between them. Germline CDR1 is SGHAT and CDR2 is FQNNGV. CDR3 size: 11 residues. This CDR3 is CASSIQGFQYF. The CDR3 coding sequence is TGTGCCAGCAGCATCCAGGGCTTCCAGTACTTC.

The V call is TRBV5-1, the J call TRBJ2-7; 11 bases are a match to TRBD2. Germline loops: CDR1 SGHRS, CDR2 YFSETQ. V lost 0 bases, J lost 5 bases, and 4 bases stayed unmatched. This CDR3 has 15 amino acids. The CDR3 loop is CASSLELAGVNEQYF. As DNA, the CDR3 is TGCGCCAGCAGCTTGGAACTAGCGGGAGTCAACGAGCAGTACTTC.

The V and J genes are TRBV29-1 and TRBJ1-5; D unclear. This CDR3 spans 12 amino acids. The V end was cut by 6 bases, the J end by 4 bases, with 10 bases between. Germline V gene sequence: CDR1 SQVTM, CDR2 ANQGSEA. The CDR3: CSVMTGNQPQHF. The CDR3 DNA is TGCAGCGTGATGACGGGGAATCAGCCCCAGCATTTT.

The genes are TRBV2 and TRBJ2-5; tentative D call: TRBD1 (5 bases). V dropped 7 bases and J dropped 2 bases, with 17 bases sitting between them. Per the germline V gene, CDR1 is SNHLY and CDR2 is FYNNEI. The CDR3 has 15 amino acids. The DNA for the CDR3 is TGTGCCAGCAAGGATAGACAGAGACCTCAAGAGACCCAGTACTTC. Translating gives CASKDRQRPQETQYF.

J is TRBJ2-1 and V is TRBV5-4; TRBD2 might be the D (5 bases). CDR1 is SGHNT, CDR2 YYREEE, per germline (reference sequence). Trimming pared 0 bases from V and 3 bases from J, leaving 13 bases between. The CDR3 loop spans 16 amino acids. In nucleotides, the CDR3 is TGTGCCAGCAGCTTGGGAGGGAGTACAGTCTACAATGAGCAGTTCTTC. Its translation: CASSLGGSTVYNEQFF.